A single sample gave rise to the 24 T cell receptor beta chains below, sequenced in a study of beta chain features in type 1 diabetes. Expressed TCRB transcripts were sequenced, since all the RNA that had been isolated was reverse transcribed. Libraries were prepared by immunoSEQ multiplex PCR; TCRdb keeps only in-frame clonotypes and omits some of them. Here the sample spans approximately 360,000 clones, roughly an eighth being singletons. Study-wide results and caveats: Type 1 diabetes patients showed a moderate but significant shortening of TCRB CDR3s in all four CD4+ subsets.

These receptors are not linked to any known antigen. Sequenced input: naive CD4+ T cells from blood. These receptors were collected from a woman between 18 and 29 years old with type 1 diabetes.

This clone has more than one count but fewer than ten. J is TRBJ1-5 and V is TRBV10-3, with 8 nucleotides matching TRBD1. The germline gives CDR1 ENHRY, CDR2 SYGVKD. The CDR3 runs to 13 residues. Germline trimming cut 5 bases from V and 7 bases from J; bases unmatched to any gene: 4. In DNA, the CDR3 is TGTGCCATCAGTAAGACAGGGGAGCAGCCCCAGCATTTT. Protein: CAISKTGEQPQHF.

This clone occurred a few times. This chain connects TRBV30 to TRBJ1-5; D call uncertain. The CDR3 runs 12 residues. Germline V CDR1 and CDR2: GTSNPN, SVGIG (reference sequence). The V and J ends lost 0 bases and 11 bases respectively, with 11 bases between them. The CDR3 DNA is TGTGCCTGGAGTGTAAATTTTCGAGCCCAGCATTTT. This gives the protein CAWSVNFRAQHF. Looking up the rest from reference TRBV30 and TRBJ1-5 gives the full variable domain: SQTIHQWPATLVQPVGSPLSLECTVEGTSNPNLYWYRQAAGRGLQLLFYSVGIGQISSEVPQNLSASRPQDRQFILSSKKLLLSDSGFYLCAWSVNFRAQHFGDGTRLSIL.

This clone was found a few times. The chain employs TRBV5-1 and TRBJ2-6, with D uncertain. Germline CDR1 is SGHRS and CDR2 is YFSETQ. The CDR3 is 15 amino acids. V was shortened by 4 bases and J by 0 bases, with 8 bases between the two germline ends. The CDR3 coding sequence is TGCGCCAGCAGCCCTATCCCCTCTGGGGCCAACGTCCTGACTTTC. Protein: CASSPIPSGANVLTF. The variable domain in full, with the rest retrieved from reference TRBV5-1 and TRBJ2-6, is KAGVTQTPRYLIKTRGQQVTLSCSPISGHRSVSWYQQTPGQGLQFLFEYFSETQRNKGNFPGRFSGRQFSNSRSEMNVSTLELGDSALYLCASSPIPSGANVLTFGAGSRLTVL.

This sequence joins TRBV28 and TRBJ2-3, with 8 nucleotides matching TRBD2. V lost 2 bases to trimming and J lost 2 bases; unmatched junction nucleotides: 3. Germline-derived CDR1 and CDR2 are MDHEN and SYDVKM. The CDR3 loop spans 15 amino acids. The CDR3 DNA reads as TGTGCCAGCAGTTTAATAGCGGGAACCACAGATACGCAGTATTTT. Its translation: CASSLIAGTTDTQYF.

The chain has TRBV9 and TRBJ1-6, with D possibly being TRBD1 (5 bases). The CDR3 is made up of 16 amino acids. Trimming shortened V by 3 bases and J by 5 bases, and 15 bases separated the two germline ends. The germline V gene has CDR1 SGDLS and CDR2 YYNGEE. The CDR3 here is CASSAQGNWDNSPLHF. The CDR3 coding sequence is TGTGCCAGCAGCGCGCAGGGCAATTGGGATAATTCACCCCTCCACTTT.

This clone has a handful of counts. The CDR3 protein is CASSLREGSNQPQHF. The CDR3 DNA reads as TGTGCCAGCAGCCTGAGGGAGGGGAGCAATCAGCCCCAGCATTTT. This chain connects TRBV7-8 to TRBJ1-5, with D perhaps matching TRBD1 (5 bases). V lost 5 bases and J lost 1, with 12 bases in between. CDR1 and CDR2 (germline): SGHVS, FQNEAQ. The CDR3 has 15 residues.

The rearrangement uses TRBV5-1 and TRBJ2-1; 7 bases map to TRBD2. This CDR3 has 16 amino acids. The J segment lost 4 bases and the V segment lost 4 bases, leaving 11 bases of the junction unmatched. CDR1 is SGHRS, CDR2 YFSETQ, per germline. CDR3 sequence: CASSPLASGSYNEQFF. As DNA, the CDR3 is TGCGCCAGCAGCCCGCTGGCTAGCGGTAGTTACAATGAGCAGTTCTTC. Filled out from reference TRBV5-1 and TRBJ2-1, the complete variable domain reads KAGVTQTPRYLIKTRGQQVTLSCSPISGHRSVSWYQQTPGQGLQFLFEYFSETQRNKGNFPGRFSGRQFSNSRSEMNVSTLELGDSALYLCASSPLASGSYNEQFFGPGTRLTVL.

Worth noting for this clone: Within the sample, other DNA sequences also encode this same CDR3. This sequence joins TRBV5-1 and TRBJ1-1; D is possibly TRBD1 (6 bases). V dropped 0 bases and J dropped 0 bases, with 6 bases sitting between them. The CDR3 is 14 amino acids. Germline V CDR1 and CDR2: SGHRS, YFSETQ. The CDR3 region has the DNA TGCGCCAGCAGCTTGGGGACAGTGAACACTGAAGCTTTCTTT. Amino acid sequence: CASSLGTVNTEAFF.

This clone turned up a few times. This chain links TRBV29-1 with TRBJ2-2; 13 nucleotides line up with TRBD2. Per the germline V gene, CDR1 is SQVTM and CDR2 is ANQGSEA. The V segment lost 3 bases and the J segment 5 bases; nucleotides outside the gene matches: 9. The CDR3 has 17 amino acids. CDR3 region: CSVETSGGTFVTGELFF. CDR3 in DNA: TGCAGCGTTGAGACTAGCGGGGGGACGTTTGTTACCGGGGAGCTGTTTTTT.

This clone was picked up a small number of times. This chain links TRBV4-2 with TRBJ2-7, with a tentative D call TRBD1 (7 bases). CDR3 length equals 16 residues. The V gene's germline CDR1 is LGHNA and CDR2 YNFKEQ. Trimming cost V 1 base and J 1 base, with 14 bases left between them. In nucleotides, the CDR3 is TGTGCCAGCAGCCAAGCGAGGGCAGGGGGGTCCTACGAGCAGTACTTC. It specifies CASSQARAGGSYEQYF.

This clone was counted between two and nine times. The chain couples TRBV7-2 to TRBJ1-2; the match to TRBD1 covers 10 bases. Germline assignment: CDR1 SGHTA and CDR2 FQGNSA. V shed 0 bases, J shed 1 base, and the junction held 2 bases outside the gene matches. The CDR3 totals 16 residues. CDR3 in amino acids: CASSLAGTGVNYGYTF. Written as DNA, the CDR3 is TGTGCCAGCAGCTTAGCGGGGACAGGGGTTAACTATGGCTACACCTTC.

V is TRBV7-2 and J is TRBJ1-6, with D possibly TRBD1 on 5 matching bases. From germline, CDR1 is SGHTA and CDR2 FQGNSA. Between the trimmed V and J ends, which lost 1 base and 7 bases, there was a span of 11 bases. The CDR3 contains 15 residues. The CDR3 reads CASSLDRGGNSPLHF. The DNA of the CDR3 is TGTGCCAGCAGCTTAGATAGGGGTGGGAATTCACCCCTCCACTTT.

The chain carries TRBV30 and TRBJ2-5, with no clear D. V lost 3 bases and J 5 bases, leaving 13 bases between the germline ends. This CDR3 comprises 13 residues. The germline CDR1 and CDR2 sequences are GTSNPN and SVGIG (reference sequence). CDR3 amino acids: CAWRWPFGETQYF. CDR3 nucleotides: TGTGCCTGGAGATGGCCTTTCGGGGAGACCCAGTACTTC.

This clone was detected only a few times. This rearrangement joins TRBV4-1 to TRBJ1-1; D is unresolved. The CDR3 is 14 amino acids. V lost 1 base to trimming and J lost 1 base, with 7 bases between them. Per the germline V gene, CDR1 is MGHRA and CDR2 is YSYEKL. Here the CDR3 reads CASSQVAKNTEAFF. The CDR3 DNA reads as TGCGCCAGCAGCCAAGTAGCTAAGAACACTGAAGCTTTCTTT.

The chain has TRBV7-9 and TRBJ1-2, with 9 positions matching TRBD1. This CDR3 region has 14 residues. V lost 1 base and J lost 8; bases outside the gene matches: 5. Germline-derived CDR1 and CDR2 are SEHNR and FQNEAQ (reference sequence). CDR3 sequence reads: CASSLEQGAYGYTF. CDR3 sequence (DNA): TGTGCCAGCAGCTTAGAACAGGGGGCCTACGGCTACACCTTC. Supplemented by reference TRBV7-9 and TRBJ1-2, the full variable domain reads DTGVSQNPRHKITKRGQNVTFRCDPISEHNRLYWYRQTLGQGPEFLTYFQNEAQLEKSRLLSDRFSAERPKGSFSTLEIQRTEQGDSAMYLCASSLEQGAYGYTFGSGTRLTVV.

The CDR3 here is CSDQWTEAFF. The CDR3 nucleotides are TGCAGTGATCAGTGGACTGAAGCTTTCTTT. This sequence joins TRBV20-1 and TRBJ1-1; D gene ambiguous. The germline V and J ends were trimmed by 7 bases and 5 bases, with 8 bases remaining between them. Germline assignment: CDR1 DFQATT and CDR2 SNEGSKA (reference sequence). This CDR3 is built from 10 residues.

This clone came up a few times. The V gene is TRBV5-1, the J gene TRBJ1-4; tentatively, D is TRBD1 (5 bases). V lost 0 bases to trimming and J lost 6 bases, with 9 bases between them. Per the germline V gene, CDR1 is SGHRS and CDR2 is YFSETQ. This CDR3 has 14 amino acids. The CDR3 DNA sequence: TGCGCCAGCAGCTTGGGACCCAGGGATGAAAAACTGTTTTTT. Encoded protein: CASSLGPRDEKLFF.

The chain employs TRBV19 and TRBJ1-5; D call uncertain. CDR3 length: 16 amino acids. Trimming removed 6 bases at V and 0 bases at J, with 15 bases between. Germline V lookup: CDR1 LNHDA, CDR2 SQIVND (reference sequence). The CDR3 coding sequence is TGTGCCAGTAGAAACTTGCTGGCGGGTAGCAATCAGCCCCAGCATTTT. Its protein is CASRNLLAGSNQPQHF.

The chain joins TRBV20-1 to TRBJ2-7; D call uncertain. V was trimmed by 0 bases and J by 2 bases, leaving 2 bases between them. There are 11 residues in the CDR3. Germline V gene sequence: CDR1 DFQATT, CDR2 SNEGSKA (reference sequence). This chain's CDR3 is CSARDAYEQYF. The CDR3 nucleotides read TGCAGTGCTAGAGACGCCTACGAGCAGTACTTC.

This chain connects TRBV6-5 to TRBJ2-3, with 8 nucleotides matching TRBD1. V was clipped by 8 bases and J by 6 bases; unmatched bases: 1. Germline assignment: CDR1 MNHEY and CDR2 SVGAGI. This CDR3 region has 11 residues. The CDR3 loop is CASRQGDTQYF. CDR3 sequence (DNA): TGTGCCAGCCGACAGGGGGATACGCAGTATTTT.

This clone was seen only a few times. The CDR3 spells CASSPGQPSGPYEQYF. The DNA for the CDR3 is TGTGCCAGCTCACCCGGACAGCCTTCCGGACCCTACGAGCAGTACTTC. The chain carries TRBV18 and TRBJ2-7; tentatively, D is TRBD1 (6 bases). Germline assignment: CDR1 KGHSH and CDR2 LQKENI. This CDR3 has 16 amino acids. The V and J ends lost 3 bases and 2 bases respectively, with 17 bases between them.

The gene calls are TRBV4-3 and TRBJ2-1; 11 bases line up with TRBD2. The CDR3 runs to 15 residues. After removal of 3 bases from V and 5 bases from J, the junction contained 3 bases not matched to a gene. In germline, CDR1 is LGHNA, CDR2 YSLEER. The CDR3 bases are TGCGCCAGCAGCCACCCGGGACTAGCGGACAATGAGCAGTTCTTC. Protein: CASSHPGLADNEQFF.

The chain carries TRBV4-1 and TRBJ2-4, with D hard to call. The CDR3 sequence is 15 residues long. Deletions cut 2 bases from V and 2 bases from J, with 10 bases between. Germline-derived CDR1 and CDR2 are MGHRA and YSYEKL. The CDR3 is CASSQLPGPKNIQYF. In DNA, the CDR3 is TGCGCCAGCAGCCAACTTCCAGGTCCCAAAAACATTCAGTACTTC.

The chain recombines TRBV15 with TRBJ2-7; the match to TRBD2 covers 11 bases. This CDR3 spans 15 amino acids. Per germline, CDR1 LNHNV and CDR2 YYDKDF (reference sequence). The junction had 1 base not matched to a gene; V was cut back by 3 bases and J by 0 bases. The CDR3 sequence: CATSSGTSGSYEQYF. The CDR3 DNA reads TGTGCCACCAGCAGCGGGACTAGCGGCTCCTACGAGCAGTACTTC.